The next 4 T cell receptor beta chains were all read from a single sample in a study of graft-versus-host responses after intestinal transplantation. Repertoires were generated with immunoSEQ multiplex PCR, while TCRdb's copy carries only in-frame clones and drops some. The data show 35,000 to 45,000 clones, with approximately 95% seen just once and approximately 0.53% held by the top ten. These TCRs are of unknown antigen specificity. Sequencing was performed on unstimulated CD8+ T cells sorted from spleen or lymph node cells, taken before transplant. These receptors came from a human donor who was the organ donor for an intestinal transplant.

CDR3 in DNA: TGTGCCAGCAGCACTAGCCCGCTTATGAACGTCAAGACCCAGTACTTC. Amino acid sequence: CASSTSPLMNVKTQYF. The chain carries TRBV7-9 and TRBJ2-5; D possibly corresponds to TRBD2 (6 bases). The germline CDR1 and CDR2 sequences are SEHNR and FQNEAQ (reference sequence). This CDR3 has 16 amino acids. The V end lost 5 bases, the J end lost 6 bases, and 22 bases lay between the germline ends. The entire variable domain, with the rest obtained from reference TRBV7-9 and TRBJ2-5, is as follows: DTGVSQNPRHKITKRGQNVTFRCDPISEHNRLYWYRQTLGQGPEFLTYFQNEAQLEKSRLLSDRFSAERPKGSFSTLEIQRTEQGDSAMYLCASSTSPLMNVKTQYFGPGTRLLVL.

The chain has TRBV27 and TRBJ1-2, with TRBD1 as a possible D gene (5 bases). CDR1 MNHEY and CDR2 SMNVEV come from the germline V gene (reference sequence). V was pared by 2 bases and J by 2 bases, with 15 bases between. This CDR3 contains 16 residues. The CDR3: CASSLGYPDTNYGYTF. The CDR3 DNA is TGTGCCAGCAGTTTAGGGTATCCGGACACAAACTATGGCTACACCTTC.

J is TRBJ1-6 and V is TRBV5-1, with 8 nucleotides matching TRBD1. The CDR3 runs to 17 residues. V was clipped by 4 bases and J by 1 base; unmatched bases: 7. CDR1 and CDR2 from the germline V gene are SGHRS and YFSETQ. The CDR3 DNA sequence: TGCGCCAGCAGCCCCGGACAGGGAGGTTCCTATAATTCACCCCTCCACTTT. Protein product: CASSPGQGGSYNSPLHF.

This chain joins TRBV5-4 and TRBJ2-3; D uncertain. CDR1 is SGHNT, CDR2 YYREEE, per germline (reference sequence). This CDR3 comprises 15 residues. V was shortened by 3 bases and J by 5 bases, with 16 bases between the two germline ends. The CDR3 DNA follows: TGTGCCAGCAGCTCTGAAACCAATCTAGAAGATACGCAGTATTTT. It is translated as CASSSETNLEDTQYF.